This T cell receptor beta chain was captured in a study of cytomegalovirus exposure and HLA in healthy donors. Study-wide results and caveats: The dataset shows that most TCR sequences were rare, while some public TCRs occurred in many donors.

The V end lost 5 bases, the J end lost 0 bases, and 20 bases lay between the germline ends. Looked up from germline, CDR1 is SGHNT and CDR2 is YENEEA. The CDR3 spans 17 residues. On this clone itself: Its antigen is unidentified.

The data were produced by immunoSEQ multiplex PCR, yet TCRdb's version contains in-frame clones alone and is incomplete. The sample holds about 180,000 clones, roughly 85% seen once. Sequencing used PBMCs. The J gene is TRBJ2-7, the V gene TRBV11-3; TRBD1 might be the D (5 bases). The TCR comes from a man younger than 35 in good health and CMV-seropositive. CDR3 sequence reads: CASSPKGYTVSSYEQYF. The CDR3 DNA reads TGTGCCAGCAGCCCCAAGGGGTATACAGTCAGCTCCTACGAGCAGTACTTC.